One and the same sample provided the 24 T cell receptor beta chains below, sequenced in a study of blood T cell repertoires in COVID-19. The table came from immunoSEQ multiplex PCR; TCRdb's copy has only in-frame clones and leaves some out. The sample has around 130,000 clones; roughly 90% are singletons. The sequencing sample was made of peripheral blood. The receptors shown here come from a man between 65 and 79 years old with active COVID-19.

This clone was picked up a small number of times. This CDR3 reads CASSQDGLAGGLSDEQYF. For the CDR3, the DNA is TGCGCCAGCAGCCAAGATGGACTAGCGGGAGGTCTAAGCGACGAGCAGTACTTC. The genes are TRBV4-1 and TRBJ2-7, with TRBD2 identical over 14 bases. V shed 0 bases, J shed 5 bases, and the junction held 9 bases outside the gene matches. Germline assignment: CDR1 MGHRA and CDR2 YSYEKL. The CDR3 runs to 18 residues.

V usage is TRBV27 and J usage is TRBJ2-2, with D possibly matching TRBD2 (6 bases). Germline V gene sequence: CDR1 MNHEY, CDR2 SMNVEV (reference sequence). This CDR3 contains 15 residues. V lost 7 bases and J 2 bases, leaving 14 bases between the germline ends. The CDR3 loop is CASKARGVNTGELFF. The DNA of the CDR3 is TGTGCCAGCAAAGCGCGGGGAGTTAACACCGGGGAGCTGTTTTTT.

This clone was detected only once. J is TRBJ2-7 and V is TRBV4-2; 9 positions agree with TRBD2. The CDR3 consists of 15 residues. Per the germline V gene, CDR1 is LGHNA and CDR2 is YNFKEQ. The trim removed 2 bases at V and 2 bases at J, leaving 4 bases unmatched. The CDR3 bases are TGTGCCAGCAGCCAAACCCCTAGCGGGACCTACGAGCAGTACTTC. It translates to CASSQTPSGTYEQYF.

The rearrangement joins TRBV29-1 to TRBJ1-4, with D unresolved. Germline V gene data show CDR1 as SQVTM and CDR2 as ANQGSEA. The CDR3 has 16 residues. Deletions cut 1 base from V and 0 bases from J, with 12 bases between. The CDR3 DNA follows: TGCAGCGTTGAAGTGGCGGAGGTCACAACTAATGAAAAACTGTTTTTT. Residues: CSVEVAEVTTNEKLFF.

The chain combines TRBV5-4 with TRBJ2-4, with a tentative D call TRBD1 (6 bases). V gave up 4 bases and J gave up 1 base, with 9 bases separating them. The V gene's germline CDR1 is SGHNT and CDR2 YYREEE (reference sequence). The CDR3 runs 14 residues. The CDR3 sequence: CASSNRDAKNIQYF. The CDR3, as DNA: TGTGCCAGCAGCAACAGGGATGCCAAAAACATTCAGTACTTC.

The rearrangement joins TRBV6-1 to TRBJ2-3; the D is unclear. This CDR3 has 16 residues. The V and J ends lost 0 bases and 0 bases respectively, with 10 bases between them. Germline CDR1 MNHNS, CDR2 SASEGT. CDR3 in DNA: TGTGCCAGCAGTGAAGCGATAGCTCCTAGCACAGATACGCAGTATTTT. It specifies CASSEAIAPSTDTQYF.

The chain links TRBV24-1 to TRBJ1-2; 8 nucleotides align to TRBD1. The ends lost 4 bases at V and 8 bases at J; junction bases unmatched: 5. The CDR3 is 13 amino acids. Germline lookup yields CDR1 KGHDR and CDR2 SFDVKD. The CDR3 region is CATSDEDRAGYTF. CDR3 DNA sequence: TGTGCCACCAGTGACGAGGACAGGGCGGGCTACACCTTC.

The chain couples TRBV3-1 (or the pseudogene TRBV3-2) to TRBJ2-7; 8 nucleotides match TRBD1. Germline loops: CDR1 LGHDT, CDR2 YNNKEL (reference sequence). Germline trimming cut 4 bases from V and 4 bases from J; bases unmatched to any gene: 9. The CDR3 is 15 residues long. The chain's CDR3 is CASSPTSGGGYEQYF. In nucleotides, the CDR3 is TGTGCCAGCAGCCCCACCTCAGGGGGCGGTTACGAGCAGTACTTC.

The V gene is TRBV6-5, the J gene TRBJ1-1; D not certain. V was cut by 8 bases and J by 3 bases, with 7 bases left in between. In germline, CDR1 is MNHEY, CDR2 SVGAGI. This CDR3 is built from 11 residues. The CDR3 DNA reads TGTGCCAGCGCGGCTTACACTGAAGCTTTCTTT. Its translation is CASAAYTEAFF.

The V call is TRBV29-1, the J call TRBJ2-5, with D possibly matching TRBD1 (7 bases). The CDR3 covers 15 residues. Between the trimmed V and J ends, which lost 0 bases and 5 bases, there was a span of 16 bases. Germline CDR1 is SQVTM and CDR2 is ANQGSEA. The CDR3 spells CSVEEGRRGLETQYF. CDR3 DNA sequence: TGCAGCGTTGAAGAAGGGCGGAGGGGGCTGGAGACCCAGTACTTC.

The rearrangement uses TRBV5-4 and TRBJ2-1; 8 nucleotides match TRBD1. V lost 4 bases to trimming and J lost 10 bases; unmatched junction nucleotides: 13. Germline loops: CDR1 SGHNT, CDR2 YYREEE (reference sequence). This CDR3 is 15 amino acids long. CDR3: CASSRRDRPAPEQFF. The CDR3, as DNA: TGTGCCAGCAGCCGCCGGGACAGGCCGGCGCCCGAGCAGTTCTTC.

This chain connects TRBV29-1 to TRBJ1-4; 10 bases line up with TRBD1. From germline, CDR1 is SQVTM and CDR2 ANQGSEA. V was pared by 1 base and J by 2 bases, with 16 bases of the junction left unmatched. CDR3 size: 20 residues. The CDR3 region is CSVEGSVGDRGRSTNEKLFF. For the CDR3, the DNA is TGCAGCGTTGAAGGTTCAGTGGGGGACAGGGGACGCTCTACTAATGAAAAACTGTTTTTT. Full variable domain (missing parts from reference TRBV29-1 and TRBJ1-4): SAVISQKPSRDICQRGTSLTIQCQVDSQVTMMFWYRQQPGQSLTLIATANQGSEATYESGFVIDKFPISRPNLTFSTLTVSNMSPEDSSIYLCSVEGSVGDRGRSTNEKLFFGSGTQLSVL.

This rearrangement joins TRBV9 to TRBJ2-1, with TRBD2 identical over 7 bases. Unmatched junction bases numbered 34, after V lost 0 bases and J lost 10 bases. Germline V gene data show CDR1 as SGDLS and CDR2 as YYNGEE. This CDR3 is built from 23 residues. The CDR3 region has the DNA TGTGCCAGCAGCGTAGGCGCGCCCGGGCGGGTAGTAGCGGGCACCTCCCTCGTCTTCGAGCAGTTCTTC. Amino acids: CASSVGAPGRVVAGTSLVFEQFF.

The V gene is TRBV6-5, the J gene TRBJ2-5; D is ambiguous. V was trimmed by 4 bases and J by 2 bases, leaving 11 bases between them. CDR1 and CDR2 (germline): MNHEY, SVGAGI. The length of the CDR3 is 14 residues. The CDR3 loop is CASSLLFQQETQYF. The CDR3 bases are TGTGCCAGCAGTTTGCTCTTCCAGCAAGAGACCCAGTACTTC.

The chain recombines TRBV19 with TRBJ2-7; 12 nucleotides align to TRBD2. This CDR3 has 14 amino acids. Germline V gene lookup returns CDR1 LNHDA and CDR2 SQIVND (reference sequence). V shed 10 bases, J shed 6 bases, and the junction held 10 bases outside the gene matches. The CDR3: CATGLAGSSGEQYF. CDR3 sequence (DNA): TGTGCCACTGGACTAGCGGGATCCTCGGGCGAGCAGTACTTC. The variable domain in full, with the rest retrieved from reference TRBV19 and TRBJ2-7, is DGGITQSPKYLFRKEGQNVTLSCEQNLNHDAMYWYRQDPGQGLRLIYYSQIVNDFQKGDIAEGYSVSREKKESFPLTVTSAQKNPTAFYLCATGLAGSSGEQYFGPGTRLTVT.

The V gene is TRBV7-9, the J gene TRBJ2-2; TRBD2 matches 10 bases. The CDR3 runs 17 residues. The J segment lost 8 bases and the V segment lost 5 bases, leaving 14 bases of the junction unmatched. Germline V gives CDR1 SEHNR, CDR2 FQNEAQ (reference sequence). Here the CDR3 DNA reads TGTGCCAGCAGCCCTCAGCCACAGCGGGAGGGCACGGGGGAGCTGTTTTTT. The encoded protein is CASSPQPQREGTGELFF.

The V gene is TRBV19, the J gene TRBJ2-7; TRBD2 matches at 10 bases. Germline V gives CDR1 LNHDA, CDR2 SQIVND (reference sequence). Germline trimming cut 5 bases from V and 6 bases from J; bases unmatched to any gene: 7. This CDR3 contains 14 residues. CDR3 sequence reads: CASSPRPSGSEQYF. Here the CDR3 DNA reads TGTGCCAGTAGTCCACGGCCTAGCGGGAGCGAGCAGTACTTC.

A few counts support this clone. J is TRBJ2-2 and V is TRBV29-1; D remains ambiguous. CDR1 and CDR2 (germline): SQVTM, ANQGSEA. The ends were cut back, 5 bases at V and 3 bases at J, with 4 bases in the middle. The CDR3 runs to 11 residues. This CDR3 reads CSVSDTGELFF. CDR3 nucleotide sequence: TGCAGCGTTTCGGACACCGGGGAGCTGTTTTTT.

This clone has just a few counts. The chain is built from TRBV4-1 and TRBJ1-1; 12 nucleotides agree with TRBD1. Germline values: CDR1 MGHRA, CDR2 YSYEKL. The length of the CDR3 is 17 residues. Trimming took 6 bases from V and 1 from J; bases not matched to a gene: 9. The CDR3 DNA is TGCGCCAGCAGAACGCCGGGACAGGGGGCCGGGAACACTGAAGCTTTCTTT. The encoded protein is CASRTPGQGAGNTEAFF.

The chain is built from TRBV19 and TRBJ2-5, with 9 bases fitting TRBD2. Germline V lookup: CDR1 LNHDA, CDR2 SQIVND (reference sequence). The CDR3 contains 15 residues. The J segment lost 13 bases and the V segment lost 3 bases, leaving 15 bases of the junction unmatched. In DNA form, the CDR3 reads TGTGCCAGTAGTATTAGTACGGCGGGAGGGCCGCCCCGGTACTTC. Its translation is CASSISTAGGPPRYF.

V is TRBV19 and J is TRBJ2-7, with TRBD2 matching over 14 bases. CDR3 size: 15 residues. V was clipped by 10 bases and J by 4 bases; unmatched bases: 9. The germline V gene has CDR1 LNHDA and CDR2 SQIVND (reference sequence). This CDR3 reads CATRRLAGGQYEQYF. Written as DNA, the CDR3 is TGTGCCACCAGGAGACTAGCGGGAGGGCAATACGAGCAGTACTTC. The full variable domain, in which reference TRBV19 and TRBJ2-7 provide the parts outside the CDR3, is DGGITQSPKYLFRKEGQNVTLSCEQNLNHDAMYWYRQDPGQGLRLIYYSQIVNDFQKGDIAEGYSVSREKKESFPLTVTSAQKNPTAFYLCATRRLAGGQYEQYFGPGTRLTVT.

This sequence joins TRBV6-2 or TRBV6-3 and TRBJ2-1; 9 bases match TRBD2. This CDR3 has 19 residues. V shed 6 bases, J shed 4 bases, and the junction held 19 bases outside the gene matches. CDR1 is MNHEY, CDR2 SVGEGT, per germline. CDR3 in DNA: TGTGCCAGCAGCTCACCACCCCTTGCGGGAGGGCCCATATACAATGAGCAGTTCTTC. Protein: CASSSPPLAGGPIYNEQFF.

The chain joins TRBV7-9 to TRBJ2-1, with 13 bases identical to TRBD2. The germline V gene encodes CDR1 SEHNR and CDR2 FQNEAQ (reference sequence). Germline trimming cut 2 bases from V and 7 bases from J; bases unmatched to any gene: 5. The length of the CDR3 is 16 residues. This CDR3 is CASSLTSGREGNEQFF. In nucleotides, the CDR3 is TGTGCCAGCAGCTTAACTAGCGGGAGGGAGGGTAATGAGCAGTTCTTC.

V usage is TRBV28 and J usage is TRBJ2-7; tentatively, D is TRBD2 (5 bases). CDR1 MDHEN and CDR2 SYDVKM come from the germline V gene. The germline V and J ends were trimmed by 4 bases and 0 bases, with 13 bases remaining between them. The CDR3 is made up of 15 amino acids. The CDR3 DNA reads TGTGCCAGCAGTTCCTTCTCGGGGTTCTCCTACGAGCAGTACTTC. Its protein is CASSSFSGFSYEQYF.